The T cell receptor beta chain under discussion was sequenced for a study of OX40 agonist ivuxolimab in advanced cancers. Peripheral blood came from all dose cohorts at three timepoints. Study-wide results and limits: Expanded clones belonging to CD8+ T cells outnumbered, on average, those of CD4+.

The CDR3 spans 12 residues. V lost 4 bases and J lost 3, with 4 bases in between. CDR1 SEHNR and CDR2 FQNEAQ come from the germline V gene (reference sequence). Sequenced by immunoSEQ multiplex PCR; TCRdb stores in-frame clones only, minus some. In the table there are some 25,000 clones, roughly 77% of which are singletons. In this sample, this clone turned up a few times. The target antigen is unknown. The chain has TRBV7-9 and TRBJ2-1, with no clear D. This receptor was obtained from an adult with an advanced solid tumor such as melanoma, head and neck, liver or kidney cancer. Sequencing used CD4+ or CD8+ T cells sorted from blood, obtained in a trial of the OX40 agonist ivuxolimab. The CDR3 sequence is CASSSNYNEQFF. The CDR3 region has the DNA TGTGCCAGCAGCTCTAACTACAATGAGCAGTTCTTC.